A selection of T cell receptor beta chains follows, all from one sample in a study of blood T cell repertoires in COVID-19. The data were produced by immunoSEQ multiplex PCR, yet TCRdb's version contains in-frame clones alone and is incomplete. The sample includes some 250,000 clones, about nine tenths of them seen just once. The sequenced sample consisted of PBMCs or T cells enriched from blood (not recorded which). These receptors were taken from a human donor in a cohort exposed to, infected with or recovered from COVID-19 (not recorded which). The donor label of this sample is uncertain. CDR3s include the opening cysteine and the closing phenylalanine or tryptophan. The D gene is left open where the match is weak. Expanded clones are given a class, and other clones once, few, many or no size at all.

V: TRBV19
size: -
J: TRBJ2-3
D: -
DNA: TGTGCCAGTAGTAATGGGGGGTCCTTCACAGATACGCAGTATTTT
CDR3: CASSNGGSFTDTQYF

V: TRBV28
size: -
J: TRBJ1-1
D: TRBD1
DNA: TGTGCCAGCATCCGAGTCGGGACAGCGGGCGCTTTCTTT
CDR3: CASIRVGTAGAFF

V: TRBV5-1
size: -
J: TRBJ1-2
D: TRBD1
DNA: TGCGCCAGCAGCTTGGGACAGGGAAAATATGGCTACACCTTC
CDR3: CASSLGQGKYGYTF

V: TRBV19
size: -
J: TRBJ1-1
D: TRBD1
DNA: TGTGCCAGTAGTACACGGGACAGAGAATCTGAAGCTTTCTTT
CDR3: CASSTRDRESEAFF

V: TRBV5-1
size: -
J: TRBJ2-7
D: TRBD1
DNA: TGCGCCAGCATTGGACAGGAACTCTACGAGCAGTACTTC
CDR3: CASIGQELYEQYF

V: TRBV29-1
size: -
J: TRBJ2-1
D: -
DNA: TGCAGCGTCGATCTAAATGAGCAGTTCTTC
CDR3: CSVDLNEQFF

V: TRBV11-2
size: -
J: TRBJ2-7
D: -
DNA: TGTGCCAGCAGCCCCGTGGCGGGGACGGGAGACGAGCAGTACTTC
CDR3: CASSPVAGTGDEQYF

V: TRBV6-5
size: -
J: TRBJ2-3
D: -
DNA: TGTGCCAGCAGTTACTCGCTAGCGTCAGATACGCAGTATTTT
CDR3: CASSYSLASDTQYF

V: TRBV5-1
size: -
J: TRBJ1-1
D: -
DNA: TGCGCCAGCAGCTTGGTGTATGACACTGAAGCTTTCTTT
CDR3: CASSLVYDTEAFF

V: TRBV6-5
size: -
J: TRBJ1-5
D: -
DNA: TGTGCCAGCAGTCAGGGGTGGTCTAGGCCCCAGCATTTT
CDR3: CASSQGWSRPQHF

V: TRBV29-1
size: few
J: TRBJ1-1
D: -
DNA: TGCAGCGTTGATTATACAGGGTCGGACACTGAAGCTTTCTTT
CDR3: CSVDYTGSDTEAFF

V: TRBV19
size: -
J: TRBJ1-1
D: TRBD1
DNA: TGTGCCAGCAAGGGACAGGGGGCAACTGAAGCTTTCTTT
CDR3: CASKGQGATEAFF

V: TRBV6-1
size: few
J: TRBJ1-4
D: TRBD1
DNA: TGTGCCAGCAGTGACGACGGGACAGGGGCTGAAAAACTGTTTTTT
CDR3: CASSDDGTGAEKLFF

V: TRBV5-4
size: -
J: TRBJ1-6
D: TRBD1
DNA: TGTGCCAGCAGCTGGGGGACAGGACCATCACCCCTCCACTTT
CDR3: CASSWGTGPSPLHF

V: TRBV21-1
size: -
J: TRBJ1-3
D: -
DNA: TGTGCCAGCAGCGCCTGCCCGGACAGATTCTTTCCCCTCTCTGGAAACACCATATATTTT
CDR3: CASSACPDRFFPLSGNTIYF

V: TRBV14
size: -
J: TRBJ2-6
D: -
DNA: TGTGCCAGCAGCCTACACTCTGGGGCCAACGTCCTGACTTTC
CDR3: CASSLHSGANVLTF

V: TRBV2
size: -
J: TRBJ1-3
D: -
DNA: TGTGCCAGCAGTCGCCCGGTTTCTGGAAACACCATATATTTT
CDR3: CASSRPVSGNTIYF

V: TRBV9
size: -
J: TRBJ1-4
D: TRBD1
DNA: TGTGCCAGCAGCTTGCAGGGGGGTCATGAAAAACTGTTTTTT
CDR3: CASSLQGGHEKLFF

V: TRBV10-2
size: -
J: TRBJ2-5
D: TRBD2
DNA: TGCGCCAGCAGTCCCATCCTAGCGGGGGGTGAGAAGACCCAGTACTTC
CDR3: CASSPILAGGEKTQYF

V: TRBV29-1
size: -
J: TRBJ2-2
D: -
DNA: TGCAGCGTCCCCCCCCCAGGGGGGTACACCGGGGAGCTGTTTTTT
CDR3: CSVPPPGGYTGELFF

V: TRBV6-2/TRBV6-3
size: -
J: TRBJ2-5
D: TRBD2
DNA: TGTGCCAGCAGTTTGCGGGGAGGGAAAGAGACCCAGTACTTC
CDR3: CASSLRGGKETQYF

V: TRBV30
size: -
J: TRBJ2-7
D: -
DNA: TGTGCCTGGACCAGGGCCTACGAGCAGTACTTC
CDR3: CAWTRAYEQYF

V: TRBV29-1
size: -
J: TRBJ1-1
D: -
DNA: TGCAGCGTTGGGGGCGTGCAGGGGTCTGAAGCTTTCTTT
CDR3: CSVGGVQGSEAFF

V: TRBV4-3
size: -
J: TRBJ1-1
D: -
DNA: TGCGCCAGCTCCGGGGATGCGGCTGAAGCTTTCTTT
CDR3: CASSGDAAEAFF

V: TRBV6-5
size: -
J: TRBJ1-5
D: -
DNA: TGTGCCAGCAGTCCACAGAGCAATCAGCCCCAGCATTTT
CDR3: CASSPQSNQPQHF

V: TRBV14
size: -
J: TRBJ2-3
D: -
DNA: TGTGCCAGCAGCCGAGTGGTACCCGCAGATACGCAGTATTTT
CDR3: CASSRVVPADTQYF

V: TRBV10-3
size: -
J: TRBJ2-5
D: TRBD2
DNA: TGTGCCATCAGTGAGTCGAGCGGGGGAGGAGAGACCCAGTACTTC
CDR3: CAISESSGGGETQYF

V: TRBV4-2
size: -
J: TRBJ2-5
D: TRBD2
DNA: TGTGCCAGCAGCCAAGAGCTAGCGGGGGGGGGTACGGTGACCCAGTACTTC
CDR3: CASSQELAGGGTVTQYF

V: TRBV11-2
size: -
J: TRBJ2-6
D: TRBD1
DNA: TGTGCCAGCAGCTCTTTGGGACAGGGGGCAACGGGGGCCAACGTCCTGACTTTC
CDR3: CASSSLGQGATGANVLTF

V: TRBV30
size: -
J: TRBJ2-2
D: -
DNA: TGTGCCTGGGCCCGGGTTTCCGGGGAGCTGTTTTTT
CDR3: CAWARVSGELFF

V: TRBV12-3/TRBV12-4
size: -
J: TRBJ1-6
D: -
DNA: TGTGCCAGCAGGGACAGTAATTCACCCCTCCACTTT
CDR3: CASRDSNSPLHF

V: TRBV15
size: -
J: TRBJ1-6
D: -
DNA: TGTGCCACCAGGTCGAGCGGCTCCTATAATTCACCCCTCCACTTT
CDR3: CATRSSGSYNSPLHF

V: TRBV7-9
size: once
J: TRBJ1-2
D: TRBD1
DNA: TGTGCCAGCAGCCCCGGACAGGGAAAGTTTTACGACTATGGCTACACCTTC
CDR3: CASSPGQGKFYDYGYTF

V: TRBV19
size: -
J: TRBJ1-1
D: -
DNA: TGTGCCAGTAGTATAGGACAGACTGAAGCTTTCTTT
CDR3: CASSIGQTEAFF

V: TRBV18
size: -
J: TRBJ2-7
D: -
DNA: TGTGCCAGCTCACCGTCGACAGATACCTACGAGCAGTACTTC
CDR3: CASSPSTDTYEQYF

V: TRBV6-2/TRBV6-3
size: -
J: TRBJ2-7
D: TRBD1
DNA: TGTGCCAGCAGCTATGGACAGGGACCCTACGAGCAGTACTTC
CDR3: CASSYGQGPYEQYF

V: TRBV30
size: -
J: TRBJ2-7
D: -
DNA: TGTGCCTGGAGCCCGGGGAGGGAGCAGTACTTC
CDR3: CAWSPGREQYF

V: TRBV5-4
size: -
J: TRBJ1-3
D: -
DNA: TGTGCCAGCAGCTTGGCCACAGGAACGGTCGGAAACACCATATATTTT
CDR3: CASSLATGTVGNTIYF

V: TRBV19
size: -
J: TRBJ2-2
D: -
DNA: TGTGCCAGTAGTATTCGACAGGTCACCGGGGAGCTGTTTTTT
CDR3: CASSIRQVTGELFF

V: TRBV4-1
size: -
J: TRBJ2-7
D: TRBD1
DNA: TGCGCCAGCAGCCGCCCGGGACAGGGGGCAGGGGAGCAGTACTTC
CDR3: CASSRPGQGAGEQYF

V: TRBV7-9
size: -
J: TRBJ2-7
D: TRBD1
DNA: TGTGCCAGCAGCCTCAGGGGGACAGGGGATATCTACGAGCAGTACTTC
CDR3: CASSLRGTGDIYEQYF

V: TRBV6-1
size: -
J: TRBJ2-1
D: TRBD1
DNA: TGTGCCAGCAGTGAGACAGGGGTTGACAATGAGCAGTTCTTC
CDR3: CASSETGVDNEQFF

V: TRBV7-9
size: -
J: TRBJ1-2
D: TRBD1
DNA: TGTGCCAGCAGCTTAGCCGCGGGACAGGGGCGGCCAACCTTC
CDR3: CASSLAAGQGRPTF

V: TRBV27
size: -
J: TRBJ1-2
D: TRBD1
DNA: TGTGCCAGCAGTTTACGGACAGGGATTGCCGGCGGCTACACCTTC
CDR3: CASSLRTGIAGGYTF

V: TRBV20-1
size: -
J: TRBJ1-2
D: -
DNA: TGCAGTGCTAGTCTCTTGATGGAGAGCTATGGCTACACCTTC
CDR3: CSASLLMESYGYTF

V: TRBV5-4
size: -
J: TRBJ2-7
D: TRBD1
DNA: TGTGCCAGCAGCGCGGTGGGACAGGGCGCCTACGAGCAGTACTTC
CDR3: CASSAVGQGAYEQYF

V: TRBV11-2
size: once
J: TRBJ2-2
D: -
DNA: TGTGCCAGCAGTCCCGGGACGGAGGGCAGCGGGGAGCTGTTTTTT
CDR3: CASSPGTEGSGELFF

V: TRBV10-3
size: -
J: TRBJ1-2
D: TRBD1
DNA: TGTGCCATCAGTGAGGGACAGGCAAGGGACGGCTACACCTTC
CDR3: CAISEGQARDGYTF

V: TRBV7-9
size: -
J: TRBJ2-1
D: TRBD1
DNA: TGTGCCAGCAGCTTTCGCCCGACAGGGCCCAATGAGCAGTTCTTC
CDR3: CASSFRPTGPNEQFF

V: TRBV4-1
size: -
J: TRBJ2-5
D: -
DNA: TGCGCCAGCAGCCTCGACAGGTCCCAAGAGACCCAGTACTTC
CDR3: CASSLDRSQETQYF

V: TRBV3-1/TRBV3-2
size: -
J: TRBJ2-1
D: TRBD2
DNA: TGTGCCAGCAGCCCCTCCCTACTAGCGGGGGGGCGCGAGCAGTTCTTC
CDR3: CASSPSLLAGGREQFF